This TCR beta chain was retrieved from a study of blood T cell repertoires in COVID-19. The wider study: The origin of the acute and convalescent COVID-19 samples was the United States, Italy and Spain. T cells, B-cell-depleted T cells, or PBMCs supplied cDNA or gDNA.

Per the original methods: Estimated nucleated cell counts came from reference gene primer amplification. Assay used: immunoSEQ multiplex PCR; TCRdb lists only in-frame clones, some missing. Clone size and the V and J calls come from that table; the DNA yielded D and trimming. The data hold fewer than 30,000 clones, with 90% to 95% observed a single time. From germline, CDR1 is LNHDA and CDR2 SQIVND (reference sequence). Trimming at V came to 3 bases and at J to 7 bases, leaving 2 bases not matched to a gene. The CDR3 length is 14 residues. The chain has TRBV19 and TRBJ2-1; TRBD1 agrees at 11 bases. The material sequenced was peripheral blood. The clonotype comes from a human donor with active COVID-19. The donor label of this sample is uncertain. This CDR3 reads CASSMDRGLNEQFF. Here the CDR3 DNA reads TGTGCCAGTAGTATGGACAGGGGGCTGAATGAGCAGTTCTTC.